This T cell receptor (beta chain) is drawn from a study of blood T cell repertoires in COVID-19. About the research overall: PBMCs, B-cell-depleted T cells, or T cells provided the cDNA or gDNA that made up the material.

How the authors handled the data: Amplified reference gene primers provided the basis for estimating nucleated cell counts. Measured with immunoSEQ multiplex PCR; TCRdb has only the in-frame clones, and not every one. The D gene and trimming were derived from the DNA, and the V and J assignments and clone size from that table. The table shows around 120,000 clones, with around 79% occurring only once. The germline V gene has CDR1 MNHEY and CDR2 SMNVEV (reference sequence). The CDR3 sequence is 16 residues long. J was trimmed by 5 bases and V by 3 bases; bases with no gene match: 4. The TCR was taken from a man in his 70s with acute or convalescent COVID-19. The sequencing input was peripheral blood. The gene calls are TRBV27 and TRBJ1-6; 10 bases map to TRBD1. This CDR3 is CASSLGQGRNNSPLHF. CDR3 sequence (DNA): TGTGCCAGCAGTTTGGGACAGGGGAGAAATAATTCACCCCTCCACTTT.